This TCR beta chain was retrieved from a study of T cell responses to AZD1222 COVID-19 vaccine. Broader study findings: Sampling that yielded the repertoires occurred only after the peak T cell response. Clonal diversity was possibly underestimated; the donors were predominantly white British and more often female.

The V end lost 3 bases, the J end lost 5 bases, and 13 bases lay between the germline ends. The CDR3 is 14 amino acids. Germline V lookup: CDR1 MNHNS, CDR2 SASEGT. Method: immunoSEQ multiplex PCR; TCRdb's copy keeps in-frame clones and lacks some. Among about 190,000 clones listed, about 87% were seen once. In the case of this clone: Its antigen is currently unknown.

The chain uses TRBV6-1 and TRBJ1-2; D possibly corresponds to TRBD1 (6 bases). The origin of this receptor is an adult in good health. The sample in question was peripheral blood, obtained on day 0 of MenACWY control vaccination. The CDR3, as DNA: TGTGCCAGCAGTGAGGCTGGACAGAAGTATGGCTACACCTTC. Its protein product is CASSEAGQKYGYTF.